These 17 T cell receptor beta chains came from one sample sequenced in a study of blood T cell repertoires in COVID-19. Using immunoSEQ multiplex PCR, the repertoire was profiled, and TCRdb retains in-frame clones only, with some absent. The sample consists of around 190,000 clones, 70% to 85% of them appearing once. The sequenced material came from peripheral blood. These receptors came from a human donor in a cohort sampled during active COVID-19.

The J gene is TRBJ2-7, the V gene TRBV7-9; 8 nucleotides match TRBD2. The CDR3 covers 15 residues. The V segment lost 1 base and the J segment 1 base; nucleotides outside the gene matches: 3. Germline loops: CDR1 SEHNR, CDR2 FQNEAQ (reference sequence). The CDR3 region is CASSLEAGASYEQYF. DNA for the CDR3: TGTGCCAGCAGCTTAGAAGCGGGGGCGTCCTACGAGCAGTACTTC.

The CDR3 region is CSATSGGELFF. CDR3 DNA: TGCAGCGCTACCTCAGGAGGGGAGCTGTTTTTT. The chain uses TRBV29-1 and TRBJ2-2; D is ambiguous. CDR1 SQVTM and CDR2 ANQGSEA come from the germline V gene. The CDR3 length is 11 residues. V lost 7 bases and J lost 8, with 11 bases in between.

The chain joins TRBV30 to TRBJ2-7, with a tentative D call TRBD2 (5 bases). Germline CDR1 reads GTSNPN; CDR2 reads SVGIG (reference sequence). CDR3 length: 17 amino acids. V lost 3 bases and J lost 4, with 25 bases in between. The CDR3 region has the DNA TGTGCCTGGAGAGGGAGACCTTTAGGAGTGGGTGGTTACGAGCAGTACTTC. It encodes CAWRGRPLGVGGYEQYF.

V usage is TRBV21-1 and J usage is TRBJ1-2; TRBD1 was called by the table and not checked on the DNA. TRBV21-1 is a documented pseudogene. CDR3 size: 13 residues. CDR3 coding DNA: TGTGCCAGCAGCAGGGGGCTGGACTATGGCTACACCTTC. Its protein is CASSRGLDYGYTF.

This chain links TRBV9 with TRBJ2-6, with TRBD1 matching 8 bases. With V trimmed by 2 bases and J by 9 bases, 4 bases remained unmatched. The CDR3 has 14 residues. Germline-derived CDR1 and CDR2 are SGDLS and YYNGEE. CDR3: CASSVSGGFNVLTF. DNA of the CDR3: TGTGCCAGCAGCGTTTCAGGGGGCTTCAACGTCCTGACTTTC.

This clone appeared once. Written as DNA, the CDR3 is TGTGCCAGCATGGGGACAGGGTATCATGGCTACACCTTC. The encoded protein is CASMGTGYHGYTF. The V and J genes are TRBV28 and TRBJ1-2; 9 bases match TRBD1. Losses at the gene ends were 7 bases for V and 6 bases for J; bases not matched to a gene: 6. The germline V gene has CDR1 MDHEN and CDR2 SYDVKM. The CDR3 sequence is 13 residues long.

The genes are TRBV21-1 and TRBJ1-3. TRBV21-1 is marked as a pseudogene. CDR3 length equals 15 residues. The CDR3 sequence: CASSKPLFSGNTIYF. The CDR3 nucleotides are TGTGCCAGCAGCAAACCCCTGTTCTCTGGAAACACCATATATTTT.

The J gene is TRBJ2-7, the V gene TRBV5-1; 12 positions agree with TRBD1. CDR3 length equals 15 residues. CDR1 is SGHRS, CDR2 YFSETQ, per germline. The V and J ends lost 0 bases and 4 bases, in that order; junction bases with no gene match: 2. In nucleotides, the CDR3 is TGCGCCAGCAGCTTGGTGGGACAGGGGGCATACGAGCAGTACTTC. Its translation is CASSLVGQGAYEQYF.

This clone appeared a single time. CDR3 DNA: TGTGCCAGCAGTTATTCAGGCGTCGGGGACACTGAAGCTTTCTTT. It translates to CASSYSGVGDTEAFF. The gene calls are TRBV6-6 and TRBJ1-1; the D is unclear. Trimming left V 3 bases short and J 3 bases short, with 14 bases between. CDR3 size: 15 residues. Germline CDR1 and CDR2: MNHNY and SVGAGI (reference sequence).

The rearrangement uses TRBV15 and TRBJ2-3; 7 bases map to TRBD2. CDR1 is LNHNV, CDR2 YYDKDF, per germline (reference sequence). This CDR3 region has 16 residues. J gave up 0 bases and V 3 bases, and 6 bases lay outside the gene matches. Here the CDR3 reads CATSREAGISTDTQYF. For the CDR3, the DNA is TGTGCCACCAGCAGGGAAGCGGGGATAAGCACAGATACGCAGTATTTT.

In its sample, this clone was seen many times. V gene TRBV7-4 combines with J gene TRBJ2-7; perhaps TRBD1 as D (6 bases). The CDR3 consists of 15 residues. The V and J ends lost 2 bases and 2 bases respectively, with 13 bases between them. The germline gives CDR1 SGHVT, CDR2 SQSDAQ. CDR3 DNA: TGTGCCAGCAGCTTAATCCCCAGGGGACCCTACGAGCAGTACTTC. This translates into CASSLIPRGPYEQYF.

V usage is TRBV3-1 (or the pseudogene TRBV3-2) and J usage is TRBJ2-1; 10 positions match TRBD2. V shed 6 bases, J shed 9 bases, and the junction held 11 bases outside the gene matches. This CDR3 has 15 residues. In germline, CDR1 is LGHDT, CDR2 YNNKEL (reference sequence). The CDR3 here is CASRVAGGSLSEQFF. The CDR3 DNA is TGTGCCAGCAGGGTAGCGGGGGGATCCCTCAGTGAGCAGTTCTTC.

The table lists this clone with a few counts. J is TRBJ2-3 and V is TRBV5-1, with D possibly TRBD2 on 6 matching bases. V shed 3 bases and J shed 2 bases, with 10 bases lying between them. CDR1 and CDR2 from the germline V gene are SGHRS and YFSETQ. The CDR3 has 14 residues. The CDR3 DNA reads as TGCGCCAGCAGCTCGGGGACTCCCACAGATACGCAGTATTTT. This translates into CASSSGTPTDTQYF. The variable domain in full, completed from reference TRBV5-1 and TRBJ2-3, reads KAGVTQTPRYLIKTRGQQVTLSCSPISGHRSVSWYQQTPGQGLQFLFEYFSETQRNKGNFPGRFSGRQFSNSRSEMNVSTLELGDSALYLCASSSGTPTDTQYFGPGTRLTVL.

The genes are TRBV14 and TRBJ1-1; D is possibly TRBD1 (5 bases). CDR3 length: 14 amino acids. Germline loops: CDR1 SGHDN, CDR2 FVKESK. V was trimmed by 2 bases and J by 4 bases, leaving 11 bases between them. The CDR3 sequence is CASSQSGRGTEAFF. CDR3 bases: TGTGCCAGCAGCCAATCCGGGAGGGGCACTGAAGCTTTCTTT.

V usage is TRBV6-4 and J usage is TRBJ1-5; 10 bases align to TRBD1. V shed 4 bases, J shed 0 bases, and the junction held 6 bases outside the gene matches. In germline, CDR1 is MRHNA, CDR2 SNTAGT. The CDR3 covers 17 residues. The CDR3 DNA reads TGTGCCAGCAGTGCCAGACAGGGGGCCTATAGCAATCAGCCCCAGCATTTT. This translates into CASSARQGAYSNQPQHF.

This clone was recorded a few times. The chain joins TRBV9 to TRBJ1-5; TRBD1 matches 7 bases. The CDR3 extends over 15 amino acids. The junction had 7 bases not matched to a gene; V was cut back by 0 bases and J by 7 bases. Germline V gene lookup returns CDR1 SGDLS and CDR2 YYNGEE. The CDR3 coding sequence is TGTGCCAGCAGCGTAGAGGGGGCGCATAACCAGCCCCAGCATTTT. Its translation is CASSVEGAHNQPQHF.

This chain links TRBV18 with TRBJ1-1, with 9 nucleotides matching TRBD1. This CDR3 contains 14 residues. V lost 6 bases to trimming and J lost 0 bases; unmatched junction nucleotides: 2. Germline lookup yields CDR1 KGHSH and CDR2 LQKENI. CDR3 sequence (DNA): TGTGCCAGCTCGCGGACAGGGGTGAACACTGAAGCTTTCTTT. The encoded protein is CASSRTGVNTEAFF.